This T cell receptor (beta chain) was retrieved from a study of response to subunit inactivated influenza vaccine. The study's findings and limits: Each seasonal influenza vaccination recruits few new T cells, the authors suggested.

Trimming shortened V by 0 bases and J by 10 bases, and 19 bases separated the two germline ends. Germline V gene lookup returns CDR1 SGDLS and CDR2 YYNGEE. This CDR3 has 15 amino acids. Points on this clonotype: Its antigen is unknown.

Using its own MiXCR run on the RT-PCR reads, TCRdb lists one record per CDR3 protein. The sample consists of around 710,000 distinct CDR3 sequences, roughly 13% of them appearing once. J is TRBJ1-1 and V is TRBV9, with D perhaps matching TRBD1 (6 bases). This sequence originates from a man aged 50 to 60 who received an inactivated influenza vaccine. The specimen was PBMCs from blood, collected 14 days before vaccination. CDR3 DNA: TGTGCCAGCAGCGTAGAGGGGGGGGGGCGTCAGGCAGCTTTCTTT. This sequence encodes CASSVEGGGRQAAFF. Drawing the rest from reference TRBV9 and TRBJ1-1, the complete variable domain is DSGVTQTPKHLITATGQRVTLRCSPRSGDLSVYWYQQSLDQGLQFLIQYYNGEERAKGNILERFSAQQFPDLHSELNLSSLELGDSALYFCASSVEGGGRQAAFFGQGTRLTVV.